This T cell receptor beta chain was sequenced in a study of T cell repertoires in ileal Crohn's disease (dated by TCRdb to about 2019). With respect to the entire study: The median duration of disease was approximately 8.5 years, and at the time of surgery around 32% of patients were active smokers. Running in parallel with the study was a multicentre cohort set up to find predictors of early endoscopic recurrence following ileocolonic resection. TCR repertoire analysis was performed in approximately 52 Crohn's disease patients drawn from a prospective multicentre cohort. Surgery was performed for a complication in all patients, with stricturing disease in roughly 60% and penetrating disease in 39%. A total of around 150 mucosal samples from 57 patients were sequenced, with samples obtained at several locations on the surgical specimen and at postoperative endoscopy. A Rutgeerts score higher than i0 was the definition used for endoscopic postoperative recurrence. Roughly half of the patients were given postoperative therapy, with about 19 on anti-TNF agents and 10 to 12 on thiopurines.

The paper's findings and limits, for the study overall: Mucosal CD4 and CD8 T cells were sorted and sequenced only in a subgroup of patients, whose size was not stated. Higher high-frequency clone percentages at surgery were associated with endoscopic recurrence; all patients with clonality above 26.8% (18/57) had recurrence. Compared with non-smokers, patients who were active smokers at surgery showed a significantly higher proportion of clonal expansions (about 25% vs 20%, p=0.02). Compared with CD4 T cells, sorted CD8 T cells contained more high-frequency clones, which suggests that the mucosal expansions were mostly CD8.

For commercial TCRB immunosequencing, around 500 nanograms of biopsy DNA were submitted for each sample. A two-step, amplification bias-controlled multiplex PCR was used by Adaptive Biotechnology to amplify CDR3 regions from genomic DNA. Primers covering every V and J gene segment were used in the first PCR, while barcodes and Illumina adapters were added in the second PCR. CDR3 libraries were sequenced using an Illumina instrument. From the authors' description of their analysis: The analysis used both the pipelines supplied by the vendor and custom analysis of the raw data in R/Bioconductor with R version 3.3.0. Clonality, ranging from 0 to 1, was calculated as the inverse of the normalised Shannon entropy of all productive clones. High-frequency clones were defined as the repertoire share of the top 100 clones, retaining only clones passing a 95% confidence test. The Simpson index measured repertoire diversity, and the Morisita-Horn index measured overlap between samples. In TCRdb, the immuneACCESS table is reduced to in-frame sequences with V and J assigned. These tables do not hold every clone; where another copy was compared, an unresolved V gene accounts for under half, and the others remain unexplained. V, J and clone size are those of that table, while D and trimming were read from the DNA. The sample has under 35,000 clones on record, roughly 77% of them singletons. The leading ten clones occupy under 20% of the sample.

Comment on this clone: The antigen it recognizes is unknown. The input lacks base qualities; no much larger clone sits a single base away. The identical CDR3 is also encoded by other nucleotide sequences in the sample.

Eligible patients were adults with ileal or ileocolonic Crohn's disease who had an indication for ileocolonic resection. Whole ileal mucosal biopsies were kept frozen at -80 degrees C prior to DNA extraction. Genomic DNA was extracted from frozen whole biopsies with a TRizol-based method and quantified on a NanoDrop 2000 spectrophotometer. The CDR3 sequence holds 12 residues, the cysteine and phenylalanine included. This entry keeps only the CDR3 DNA: 36 bases, framed from base 1. V loses 3 bases, J loses 0 bases, and the germline ends lie 2 bases apart. The germline V gene specifies SGHRS as CDR1 and YFSETQ as CDR2.

The rearranged chain carries TRBV5-1 and TRBJ2-3, with the D gene too uncertain to name. The sequence came from an adult with Crohn's disease. Sequences were obtained from ileal tissue. CDR3 region: CASSSSTDTQYF. The sequenced DNA is TGCGCCAGCAGCTCAAGCACAGATACGCAGTATTTT.